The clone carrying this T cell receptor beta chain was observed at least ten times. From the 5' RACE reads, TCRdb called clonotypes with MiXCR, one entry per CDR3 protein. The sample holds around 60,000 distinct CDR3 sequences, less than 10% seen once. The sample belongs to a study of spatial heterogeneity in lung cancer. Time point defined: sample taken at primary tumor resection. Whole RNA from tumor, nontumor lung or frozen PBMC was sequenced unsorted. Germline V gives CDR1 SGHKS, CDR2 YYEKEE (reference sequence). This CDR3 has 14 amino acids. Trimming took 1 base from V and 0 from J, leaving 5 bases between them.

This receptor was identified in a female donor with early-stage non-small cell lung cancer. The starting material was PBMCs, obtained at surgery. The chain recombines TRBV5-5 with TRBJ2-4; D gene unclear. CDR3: CASSLTLAKNIQYF. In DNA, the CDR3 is TGTGCCAGCAGCTTGACCTTAGCCAAAAACATTCAGTACTTC.